What follows are 25 T cell receptor beta chains derived from one specimen sequenced in a study of cytomegalovirus exposure and HLA in healthy donors. PCR was performed using 60 Vbeta and 13 Jbeta primers. This table comes from immunoSEQ multiplex PCR, and its TCRdb copy is limited to in-frame clones, with some not included. The sample has around 140,000 clones, around 73% seen once. Sample: PBMCs. These TCRs come from a female donor in good health and CMV-seronegative.

In its sample, this clone was seen once. The chain couples TRBV5-1 to TRBJ2-2; D ambiguous. Trimming stripped 0 bases from V and 2 bases from J, with 5 bases between. Looked up from germline, CDR1 is SGHRS and CDR2 is YFSETQ. This CDR3 is built from 14 residues. In DNA, the CDR3 is TGCGCCAGCAGCTTGGTCAGTAACACCGGGGAGCTGTTTTTT. Protein sequence: CASSLVSNTGELFF.

This clone was counted a few times. CDR3 sequence reads: CASSWKTGGNEKLFF. Written as DNA, the CDR3 is TGTGCCAGCAGCTGGAAGACAGGGGGGAACGAAAAACTGTTTTTT. V usage is TRBV5-4 and J usage is TRBJ1-4; 9 positions match TRBD1. V lost 3 bases and J lost 8; bases outside the gene matches: 8. CDR1 and CDR2 from the germline V gene are SGHNT and YYREEE (reference sequence). CDR3 length: 15 amino acids.

The rearrangement joins TRBV7-6 to TRBJ2-3, with 9 positions matching TRBD1. The V gene's germline CDR1 is SGHVS and CDR2 FNYEAQ. V was pared by 5 bases and J by 4 bases, with 1 base of the junction left unmatched. The CDR3 consists of 13 residues. Written as DNA, the CDR3 is TGTGCCAGCAGCCACAGGGGGCCAGATACGCAGTATTTT. Protein product: CASSHRGPDTQYF.

The chain employs TRBV11-2 and TRBJ2-1; 7 bases map to TRBD2. CDR1 is SGHAT, CDR2 FQNNGV, per germline. After removal of 0 bases from V and 4 bases from J, the junction contained 12 bases not matched to a gene. There are 18 residues in the CDR3. Here the CDR3 DNA reads TGTGCCAGCAGCTTAGACCCCTACAGGACTAGAGTTTACAATGAGCAGTTCTTC. Its protein product is CASSLDPYRTRVYNEQFF.

In this sample, this clone turned up once. The rearrangement uses TRBV19 and TRBJ2-5; a possible D gene is TRBD1 (5 bases). The end of the DNA fits TRBJ2-7 better, so the J call may be wrong. Germline V gene sequence: CDR1 LNHDA, CDR2 SQIVND (reference sequence). The CDR3 extends over 13 amino acids. The CDR3 protein is CASSIGGSYEQYF. In DNA, the CDR3 is TGTGCCAGTAGTATAGGGGGCAGCTACGAGCAGTACTTC.

This chain connects TRBV15 to TRBJ2-5; D not resolved. Germline-derived CDR1 and CDR2 are LNHNV and YYDKDF (reference sequence). With 0 bases removed from V and 2 bases from J, the gap between germline ends came to 7 bases. The CDR3 spans 14 residues. The CDR3 region has the DNA TGTGCCACCAGCAGAGATAGCAGTCAAGAGACCCAGTACTTC. Translation gives CATSRDSSQETQYF. The whole variable domain, remainder taken from reference TRBV15 and TRBJ2-5, is DAMVIQNPRYQVTQFGKPVTLSCSQTLNHNVMYWYQQKSSQAPKLLFHYYDKDFNNEADTPDNFQSRRPNTSFCFLDIRSPGLGDTAMYLCATSRDSSQETQYFGPGTRLLVL.

This clone was found once. The chain couples TRBV18 to TRBJ2-1, with 9 bases identical to TRBD1. The CDR3 spans 21 residues. V dropped 2 bases and J dropped 1; count of bases not matched to a gene: 18. Germline CDR1 and CDR2: KGHSH and LQKENI. For the CDR3, the DNA is TGTGCCAGCTCACCATTTCGTCTGGACAGGGGTGAGGCTGGTTCCTACAATGAGCAGTTCTTC. It yields the protein CASSPFRLDRGEAGSYNEQFF. The complete variable domain, with remaining parts taken from reference TRBV18 and TRBJ2-1, reads NAGVMQNPRHLVRRRGQEARLRCSPMKGHSHVYWYRQLPEEGLKFMVYLQKENIIDESGMPKERFSAEFPKEGPSILRIQQVVRGDSAAYFCASSPFRLDRGEAGSYNEQFFGPGTRLTVL.

This chain connects TRBV9 to TRBJ1-1; the D is unclear. Trimming pared 1 base from V and 4 bases from J, leaving 8 bases between. Germline V gene lookup returns CDR1 SGDLS and CDR2 YYNGEE. The CDR3 is 13 residues long. The CDR3 here is CASSVSPGTEAFF. The CDR3 coding sequence is TGTGCCAGCAGCGTATCCCCCGGCACTGAAGCTTTCTTT.

This rearrangement joins TRBV11-2 to TRBJ1-3, with TRBD1 matching over 8 bases. This CDR3 contains 15 residues. CDR1 and CDR2 from the germline V gene are SGHAT and FQNNGV. Unmatched junction bases numbered 4, after V lost 2 bases and J lost 4 bases. The CDR3 is CASSLKPGGGNTIYF. The DNA of the CDR3 is TGTGCCAGCAGCTTAAAGCCAGGGGGCGGAAACACCATATATTTT.

Comment on this clone: At one end, the junction sequence differs from germline, possibly due to a read error. The CDR3 nucleotides read TGTTCCAGCAGTTTAGGGAGGAACGAGCAGTACTTC. It encodes CSSSLGRNEQYF. The genes are TRBV7-9 and TRBJ2-7, with TRBD2 as a possible D gene (6 bases). From germline, CDR1 is SEHNR and CDR2 FQNEAQ (reference sequence). The CDR3 has 12 amino acids.

The genes are TRBV28 and TRBJ2-5; a possible D gene is TRBD1 (7 bases). Germline CDR1 MDHEN, CDR2 SYDVKM. The V end lost 2 bases, the J end lost 11 bases, and 15 bases lay between the germline ends. The CDR3 covers 13 residues. In nucleotides, the CDR3 is TGTGCCAGCAGTTTACAGGGGGGTCAGGAGCAGTACTTC. This sequence encodes CASSLQGGQEQYF.

The chain carries TRBV28 and TRBJ1-2; 8 positions agree with TRBD1. This CDR3 region has 16 residues. V trimming: 6 bases; J trimming: 8 bases; junction bases outside the gene matches: 17. The V gene's germline CDR1 is MDHEN and CDR2 SYDVKM. In nucleotides, the CDR3 is TGTGCCAGCAGACCCGGGCCCCTTGACAGGGGCCGGGGCTACACCTTC. As protein: CASRPGPLDRGRGYTF.

The V gene is TRBV6-1, the J gene TRBJ2-6; D remains ambiguous. The germline V gene has CDR1 MNHNS and CDR2 SASEGT. CDR3 length: 16 residues. Trimming took off 4 bases at V and 0 bases at J, with 10 bases between the two ends. The CDR3 loop is CASSVSSGSGANVLTF. The CDR3 coding sequence is TGTGCCAGCAGTGTTTCGTCCGGCTCTGGGGCCAACGTCCTGACTTTC.

The rearrangement joins TRBV28 to TRBJ1-2; D gene uncertain. In germline, CDR1 is MDHEN, CDR2 SYDVKM. Trimming left V 10 bases short and J 4 bases short, with 16 bases between. The CDR3 length is 13 residues. CDR3 residues: CATKNREGYGYTF. CDR3 in DNA: TGTGCCACAAAGAACAGAGAGGGCTATGGCTACACCTTC.

The V gene is TRBV19, the J gene TRBJ2-6, with TRBD1 matching 12 bases. V was pared by 6 bases and J by 4 bases, with 13 bases of the junction left unmatched. CDR1 is LNHDA and CDR2 is SQIVND in the germline V gene (reference sequence). This CDR3 spans 19 amino acids. DNA of the CDR3: TGTGCCAGTAGCCTGCCGTTGGGACAGGGGGCTTCGGGGGCCAACGTCCTGACTTTC. Protein product: CASSLPLGQGASGANVLTF.

This clone was recorded a few times. The chain carries TRBV5-1 and TRBJ2-7, with 7 bases lining up with TRBD2. Germline V gene lookup returns CDR1 SGHRS and CDR2 YFSETQ. Trimming took 0 bases from V and 3 from J; bases not matched to a gene: 3. The CDR3 length is 14 residues. CDR3: CASSLAGTNYEQYF. The CDR3 bases are TGCGCCAGCAGCTTGGCCGGGACTAACTACGAGCAGTACTTC.

This clone was detected a few times. V gene TRBV7-9 combines with J gene TRBJ2-1, with 7 nucleotides matching TRBD2. The trim removed 3 bases at V and 8 bases at J, leaving 7 bases unmatched. Germline CDR1 and CDR2: SEHNR and FQNEAQ (reference sequence). This CDR3 is built from 14 residues. CDR3: CASSLTSNLDEQFF. In nucleotides, the CDR3 is TGTGCCAGCAGCTTGACTAGCAATCTTGATGAGCAGTTCTTC.

This clone showed up just a few times. The J gene is TRBJ2-1, the V gene TRBV4-2, with D maybe TRBD1 (5 bases). Trimming stripped 4 bases from V and 4 bases from J, with 11 bases between. This CDR3 is 14 amino acids long. Germline CDR1 reads LGHNA; CDR2 reads YNFKEQ. DNA for the CDR3: TGTGCCAGCAGCCCGTACCGACAGTACAATGAGCAGTTCTTC. Translated, it gives CASSPYRQYNEQFF.

The chain uses TRBV19 and TRBJ1-1; weak D call: TRBD1 (5 bases). Trimming removed 6 bases from V and 5 bases from J, with 25 bases in between. Germline loops: CDR1 LNHDA, CDR2 SQIVND (reference sequence). The CDR3 runs to 17 residues. As DNA, the CDR3 is TGTGCCAGTAGGCATCAGACAGCGCGCCTTGGTGGGACTGAAGCTTTCTTT. It is translated as CASRHQTARLGGTEAFF.

Remarks on this clone: A read error may account for a junction end that differs from germline. This sequence joins TRBV6-1 and TRBJ2-1, with TRBD1 identical over 7 bases. This CDR3 is 15 amino acids long. Germline V lookup: CDR1 MNHNS, CDR2 SASEGT. In DNA, the CDR3 is TGTGCCAGCAGTGGTTACAGGGGTCTCTACGATGAGCAGTTCTTC. Encoded protein: CASSGYRGLYDEQFF.

V is TRBV7-2 and J is TRBJ2-7, with a weak D call TRBD2 (7 bases). CDR1 SGHTA and CDR2 FQGNSA come from the germline V gene. The CDR3 sequence is 15 residues long. Between the trimmed V and J ends, which lost 5 bases and 3 bases, there was a span of 17 bases. CDR3 bases: TGTGCCAGCAGCCTGACCGGGGGGCTGGGCTACGAGCAGTACTTC. This codes for CASSLTGGLGYEQYF.

The rearrangement joins TRBV15 to TRBJ1-5, with 8 bases lining up with TRBD1. The CDR3 has 14 amino acids. Trimming at V came to 2 bases and at J to 7 bases, leaving 4 bases not matched to a gene. Germline CDR1 LNHNV, CDR2 YYDKDF (reference sequence). The CDR3 here is CATSRQGAGQPQHF. Written as DNA, the CDR3 is TGTGCCACCAGCAGACAGGGGGCAGGACAGCCCCAGCATTTT.

V gene TRBV5-1 combines with J gene TRBJ2-2; 8 bases line up with TRBD2. The germline V gene encodes CDR1 SGHRS and CDR2 YFSETQ. CDR3 size: 17 residues. V was pared by 6 bases and J by 2 bases, with 12 bases of the junction left unmatched. CDR3: CASIPSAGARNTGELFF. The CDR3 DNA sequence: TGCGCCAGCATCCCGTCAGCGGGGGCTAGAAACACCGGGGAGCTGTTTTTT.

The chain uses TRBV9 and TRBJ2-3, with TRBD1 matching 7 bases. This CDR3 is 14 amino acids long. Germline CDR1 and CDR2: SGDLS and YYNGEE. After removal of 1 base from V and 6 bases from J, the junction contained 5 bases not matched to a gene. CDR3 region: CASSVRGLGDTQYF. CDR3 DNA: TGTGCCAGCAGCGTAAGGGGGCTGGGGGATACGCAGTATTTT.

V gene TRBV5-1 combines with J gene TRBJ2-3; 7 bases are a match to TRBD1. The J segment lost 4 bases and the V segment lost 4 bases, leaving 12 bases of the junction unmatched. The CDR3 is 16 amino acids. Germline V CDR1 and CDR2: SGHRS, YFSETQ. The CDR3: CASSPSTRQGADTQYF. Written as DNA, the CDR3 is TGCGCCAGCAGCCCGTCAACCCGACAGGGTGCAGATACGCAGTATTTT.